A single sample is the source of the 12 T cell receptor beta chains below, sequenced in a study of blood T cells in healthy people across ages. Together with a sample-barcoded 5' primer, a J-beta primer mix was included in a second PCR lasting about 6 to 12 cycles. MiXCR, applied by TCRdb to the 5' RACE reads, yields one record per CDR3 protein. This table holds about 1.4 million distinct CDR3 sequences, roughly 60% found once. Sequenced: blood. These receptors all stem from a young man in good health.

J is TRBJ2-7 and V is TRBV6-2 or TRBV6-3; 8 positions match TRBD1. The CDR3 consists of 16 residues. V dropped 5 bases and J dropped 1; count of bases not matched to a gene: 10. CDR1 is MNHEY, CDR2 SVGEGT, per germline. CDR3 nucleotide sequence: TGTGCCAGCAGTCCCCAGACAGGGGCGAATTCCTACGAGCAGTACTTC. It encodes CASSPQTGANSYEQYF.

Regarding this clonotype: The junction does not match germline at one end; this may be a read error. The chain has TRBV20-1 and TRBJ2-7; 10 bases fit TRBD1. The CDR3 extends over 14 amino acids. Germline V gene sequence: CDR1 DFQATT, CDR2 SNEGSKA (reference sequence). The CDR3 reads CSRDRGCGLHEQYF. The CDR3 DNA follows: TGTTCCCGGGACAGGGGATGCGGCTTACACGAGCAGTACTTC.

This sequence joins TRBV5-5 and TRBJ2-5, with D possibly matching TRBD1 (6 bases). The end of the DNA aligns better with TRBJ2-7, so the J call may be wrong. Germline V CDR1 and CDR2: SGHKS, YYEKEE (reference sequence). This CDR3 spans 14 amino acids. CDR3: CASSFADRTYEQYF. The CDR3 DNA follows: TGTGCCAGCAGCTTCGCGGACAGAACCTACGAGCAGTACTTC.

This clonotype was detected a few times. J is TRBJ2-5 and V is TRBV25-1; D gene unclear. There are 14 residues in the CDR3. Trimming cost V 4 bases and J 1 base, with 10 bases left between them. The germline V gene has CDR1 MGHDK and CDR2 SYGVNS. CDR3 sequence reads: CASSAFGPQETQYF. The DNA of the CDR3 is TGTGCCAGCAGTGCGTTTGGGCCCCAAGAGACCCAGTACTTC.

V and J are TRBV4-2 and TRBJ1-5; D not resolved. The V end lost 9 bases, the J end lost 3 bases, and 18 bases lay between the germline ends. The CDR3 extends over 15 amino acids. Germline V gene sequence: CDR1 LGHNA, CDR2 YNFKEQ. CDR3 region: CASASWQTDNQPQHF. CDR3 nucleotides: TGTGCCAGTGCAAGCTGGCAGACGGACAATCAGCCCCAGCATTTT.

The CDR3 nucleotides are TGTGCCACCAGCAGGCGACCACAGGGGATTGTAAATCAGCCCCAGCATTTT. Translating gives CATSRRPQGIVNQPQHF. V usage is TRBV15 and J usage is TRBJ1-5, with 7 positions matching TRBD1. V lost 3 bases and J lost 4; bases outside the gene matches: 12. This CDR3 has 17 residues. Germline assignment: CDR1 LNHNV and CDR2 YYDKDF (reference sequence).

This clonotype was picked up a small number of times. The V call is TRBV7-9, the J call TRBJ2-1, with 14 nucleotides matching TRBD2. V was pared by 4 bases and J by 7 bases, with 6 bases of the junction left unmatched. CDR3 length: 16 residues. Germline CDR1 SEHNR, CDR2 FQNEAQ (reference sequence). In DNA form, the CDR3 reads TGTGCCAGCAGCTCCGCGACTAGCGGGAGGGCTAATGAGCAGTTCTTC. As protein: CASSSATSGRANEQFF.

V is TRBV28 and J is TRBJ1-1; the D is unclear. The CDR3 length is 13 residues. Per germline, CDR1 MDHEN and CDR2 SYDVKM. The V end was cut by 5 bases, the J end by 4 bases, with 11 bases between. The CDR3 bases are TGTGCCAGCAGTCCCCTACCGCGCACTGAAGCTTTCTTT. Translated: CASSPLPRTEAFF.

The gene calls are TRBV5-6 and TRBJ2-1; TRBD2 matches 9 bases. CDR1 is SGHDT, CDR2 YYEEEE, per germline. CDR3 length: 16 amino acids. Trimming took 3 bases from V and 13 from J; bases not matched to a gene: 17. Here the CDR3 DNA reads TGTGCCAGCAGCTCCCTTCCGGGACTAGCACCGGAGACCCAGTTCTTC. Protein product: CASSSLPGLAPETQFF.

The chain uses TRBV4-3 and TRBJ2-7, with D perhaps assigned TRBD1 or TRBD2 (5 bases each). Trimming cost V 2 bases and J 4 bases, with 15 bases left between them. This CDR3 spans 15 amino acids. Germline assignment: CDR1 LGHNA and CDR2 YSLEER. The CDR3 DNA reads TGCGCCAGCAGCCAAACCCGGGACCCAGCTTACGAGCAGTACTTC. Residues: CASSQTRDPAYEQYF.

The chain is built from TRBV15 and TRBJ2-5; the D call may be TRBD1 or TRBD2 (5 bases each). The DNA end is more similar to TRBJ2-7, so the J call may be wrong. The CDR3 totals 12 residues. Germline-derived CDR1 and CDR2 are LNHNV and YYDKDF (reference sequence). CDR3 nucleotide sequence: TGTGCCACCAGCAGGAGGGGTCCCGAGCAGTACTTC. This translates into CATSRRGPEQYF.

V and J are TRBV10-3 and TRBJ2-7; 9 bases are shared with TRBD1. Losses at the gene ends were 9 bases for V and 6 bases for J; bases not matched to a gene: 3. The CDR3 runs 11 residues. CDR1 is ENHRY and CDR2 is SYGVKD in the germline V gene. The CDR3 sequence: CAMGQGSEQYF. CDR3 bases: TGTGCCATGGGACAGGGATCCGAGCAGTACTTC.